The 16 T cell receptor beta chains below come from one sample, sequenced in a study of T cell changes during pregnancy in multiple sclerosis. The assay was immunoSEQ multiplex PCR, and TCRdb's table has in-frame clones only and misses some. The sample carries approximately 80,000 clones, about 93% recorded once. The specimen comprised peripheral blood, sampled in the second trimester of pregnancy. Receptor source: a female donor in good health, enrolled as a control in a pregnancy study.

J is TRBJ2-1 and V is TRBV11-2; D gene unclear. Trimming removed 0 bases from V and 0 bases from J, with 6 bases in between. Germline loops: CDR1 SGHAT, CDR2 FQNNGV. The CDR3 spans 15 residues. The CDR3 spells CASSLEQLSYNEQFF. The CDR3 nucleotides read TGTGCCAGCAGCTTAGAACAGCTCTCCTACAATGAGCAGTTCTTC.

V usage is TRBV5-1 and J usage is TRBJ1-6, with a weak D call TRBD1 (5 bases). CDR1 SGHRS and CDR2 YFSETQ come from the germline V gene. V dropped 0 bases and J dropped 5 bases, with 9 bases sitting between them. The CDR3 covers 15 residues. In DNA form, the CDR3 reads TGCGCCAGCAGCTTGGACAGGCCGGATAATTCACCCCTCCACTTT. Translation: CASSLDRPDNSPLHF.

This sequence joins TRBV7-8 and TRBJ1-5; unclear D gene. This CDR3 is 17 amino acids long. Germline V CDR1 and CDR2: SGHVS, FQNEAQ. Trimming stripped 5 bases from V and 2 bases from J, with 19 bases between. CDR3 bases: TGTGCCAGCAGCGACGATCCAGGAGGGTCGCGCAATCAGCCCCAGCATTTT. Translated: CASSDDPGGSRNQPQHF.

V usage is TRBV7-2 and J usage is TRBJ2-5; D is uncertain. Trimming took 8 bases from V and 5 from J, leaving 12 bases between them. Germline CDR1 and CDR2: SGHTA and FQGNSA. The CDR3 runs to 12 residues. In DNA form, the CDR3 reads TGTGCCAGCCGCCGAGAGTGGGAGACCCAGTACTTC. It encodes CASRREWETQYF.

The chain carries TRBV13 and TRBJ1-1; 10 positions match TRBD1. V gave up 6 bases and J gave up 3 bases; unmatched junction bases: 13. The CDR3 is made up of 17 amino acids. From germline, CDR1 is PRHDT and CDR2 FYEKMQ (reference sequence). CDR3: CASRTGPGQGYDTEAFF. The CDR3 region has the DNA TGTGCCAGCAGAACAGGCCCGGGACAGGGGTATGACACTGAAGCTTTCTTT.

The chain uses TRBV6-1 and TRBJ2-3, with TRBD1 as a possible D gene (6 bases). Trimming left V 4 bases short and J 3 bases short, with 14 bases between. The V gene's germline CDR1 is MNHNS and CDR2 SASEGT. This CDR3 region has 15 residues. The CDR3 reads CASSVRGMETDTQYF. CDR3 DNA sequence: TGTGCCAGCAGTGTTAGGGGGATGGAAACAGATACGCAGTATTTT.

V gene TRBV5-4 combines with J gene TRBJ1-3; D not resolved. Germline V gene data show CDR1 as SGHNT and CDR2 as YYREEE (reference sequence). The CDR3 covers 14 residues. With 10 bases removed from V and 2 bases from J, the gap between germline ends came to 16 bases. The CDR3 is CAASRGRPGNTIYF. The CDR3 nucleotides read TGTGCCGCTTCCCGAGGGCGCCCTGGAAACACCATATATTTT.

The CDR3 DNA reads TGTGCCAGTAGTTCTCTTCCACAGGGGACCCCAGGGGAGACCCAGTACTTC. Encoded protein: CASSSLPQGTPGETQYF. The chain carries TRBV19 and TRBJ2-5, with 7 bases matching TRBD1. The V and J ends lost 5 bases and 5 bases, in that order; junction bases with no gene match: 17. Germline-derived CDR1 and CDR2 are LNHDA and SQIVND (reference sequence). The CDR3 contains 17 residues.

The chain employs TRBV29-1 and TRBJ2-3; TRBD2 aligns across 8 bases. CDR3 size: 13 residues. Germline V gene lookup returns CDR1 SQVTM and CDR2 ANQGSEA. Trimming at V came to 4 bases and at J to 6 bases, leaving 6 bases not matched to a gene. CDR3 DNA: TGCAGCGTTGGGGCGGGAGGTTACGATACGCAGTATTTT. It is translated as CSVGAGGYDTQYF.

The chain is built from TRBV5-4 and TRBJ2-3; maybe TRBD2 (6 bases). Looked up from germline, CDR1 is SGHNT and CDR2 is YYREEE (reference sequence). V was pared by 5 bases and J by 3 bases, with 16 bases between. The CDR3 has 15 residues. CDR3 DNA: TGTGCCAGCAGACTAACAATCGCGGGAACAGATACGCAGTATTTT. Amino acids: CASRLTIAGTDTQYF.

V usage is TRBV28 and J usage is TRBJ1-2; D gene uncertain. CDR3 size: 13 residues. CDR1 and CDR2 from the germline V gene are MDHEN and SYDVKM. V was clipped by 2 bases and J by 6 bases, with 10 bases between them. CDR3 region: CASSLAEINGYTF. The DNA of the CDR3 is TGTGCCAGCAGTTTAGCGGAAATAAATGGCTACACCTTC.

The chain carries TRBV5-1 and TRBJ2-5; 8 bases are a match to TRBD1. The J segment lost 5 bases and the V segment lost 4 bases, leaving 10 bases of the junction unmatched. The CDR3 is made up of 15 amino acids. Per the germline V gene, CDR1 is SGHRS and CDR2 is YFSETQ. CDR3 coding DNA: TGCGCCAGCAGCCAAGATGGCAGACAGGGGGAGACCCAGTACTTC. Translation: CASSQDGRQGETQYF.

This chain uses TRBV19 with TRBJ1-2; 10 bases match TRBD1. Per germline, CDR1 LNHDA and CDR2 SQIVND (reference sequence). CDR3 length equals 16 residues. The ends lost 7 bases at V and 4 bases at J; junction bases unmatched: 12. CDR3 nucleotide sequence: TGTGCCAGTACCCGACAGGGGGCCTATGATGGCTATGGCTACACCTTC. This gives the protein CASTRQGAYDGYGYTF.

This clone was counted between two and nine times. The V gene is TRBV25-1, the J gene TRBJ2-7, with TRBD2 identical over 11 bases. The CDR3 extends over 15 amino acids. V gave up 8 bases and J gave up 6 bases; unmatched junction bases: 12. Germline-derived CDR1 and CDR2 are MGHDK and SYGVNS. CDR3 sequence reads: CASAQLLAGDSEQYF. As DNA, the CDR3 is TGTGCCAGCGCTCAACTACTAGCGGGGGATAGCGAGCAGTACTTC.

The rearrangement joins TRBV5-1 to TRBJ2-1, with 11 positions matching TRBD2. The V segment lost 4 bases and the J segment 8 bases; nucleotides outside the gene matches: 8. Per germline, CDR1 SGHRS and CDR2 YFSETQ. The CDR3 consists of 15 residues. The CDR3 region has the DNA TGCGCCAGCAGCCAAACTAGCGGGAGCATCTATGAGCAGTTCTTC. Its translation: CASSQTSGSIYEQFF.

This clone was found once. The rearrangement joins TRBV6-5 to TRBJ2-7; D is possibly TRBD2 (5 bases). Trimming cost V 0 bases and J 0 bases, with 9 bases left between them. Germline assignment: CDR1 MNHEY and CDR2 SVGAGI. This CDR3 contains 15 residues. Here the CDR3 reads CASSYSFGNSYEQYF. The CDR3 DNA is TGTGCCAGCAGTTACTCTTTCGGGAACTCCTACGAGCAGTACTTC.